The clone carrying this TCR beta chain was counted ten times or more. The authors' processing: CDR3 was compared across clinicopathological groups, and the resulting differences were used to build a distant-metastasis classifier for papillary thyroid cancer. TCRdb recomputed clones from the PCR reads via MiXCR. TCRdb's processing, not the authors', yielded these V and J calls. The sample has roughly 58,000 clones, approximately 4.1% seen once. No treatment of any kind had been given to any patient before thyroid surgery. The record originates from a study of metastatic and nonmetastatic thyroid tumors. Study summary: Comparison of repertoires was carried out across blood and tumor or nodule tissue from malignant and benign thyroid patients.

This CDR3 is 14 amino acids long. After removal of 2 bases from V and 7 bases from J, the junction contained 5 bases not matched to a gene. J is TRBJ2-1 and V is TRBV12-3 or TRBV12-4; TRBD2 matches 7 bases. The source of this sequence is a female donor with papillary thyroid cancer or a benign thyroid nodule (not recorded which). Some clones in this sample may be carry-over from other donors' samples. The sequenced material came from blood. The CDR3, as DNA: TGTGCCAGCAGTTTACGTTCTAGCGGAAATGAGCAGTTCTTC. Residues: CASSLRSSGNEQFF.